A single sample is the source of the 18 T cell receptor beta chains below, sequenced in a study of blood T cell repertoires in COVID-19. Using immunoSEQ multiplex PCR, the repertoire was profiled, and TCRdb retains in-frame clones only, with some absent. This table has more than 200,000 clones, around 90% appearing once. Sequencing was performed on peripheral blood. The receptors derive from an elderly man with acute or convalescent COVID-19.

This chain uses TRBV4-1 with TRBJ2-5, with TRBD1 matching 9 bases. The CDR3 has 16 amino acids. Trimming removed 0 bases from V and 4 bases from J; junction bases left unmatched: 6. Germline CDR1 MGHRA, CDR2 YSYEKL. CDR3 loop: CASSQDQGTGRETQYF. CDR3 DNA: TGCGCCAGCAGCCAAGATCAAGGGACAGGGAGAGAGACCCAGTACTTC.

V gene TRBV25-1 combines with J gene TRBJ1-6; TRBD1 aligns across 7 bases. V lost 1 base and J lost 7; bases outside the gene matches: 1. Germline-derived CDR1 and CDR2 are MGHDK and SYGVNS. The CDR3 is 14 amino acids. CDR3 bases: TGTGCCAGCAGTGAATTAGGGGGCAATTCACCCCTCCACTTT. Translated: CASSELGGNSPLHF.

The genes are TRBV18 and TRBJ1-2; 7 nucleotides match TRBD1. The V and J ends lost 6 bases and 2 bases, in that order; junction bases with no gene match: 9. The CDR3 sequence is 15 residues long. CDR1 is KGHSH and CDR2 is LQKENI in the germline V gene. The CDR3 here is CASSPILQGNYGYTF. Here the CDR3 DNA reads TGTGCCAGCTCGCCCATTTTACAGGGGAACTATGGCTACACCTTC.

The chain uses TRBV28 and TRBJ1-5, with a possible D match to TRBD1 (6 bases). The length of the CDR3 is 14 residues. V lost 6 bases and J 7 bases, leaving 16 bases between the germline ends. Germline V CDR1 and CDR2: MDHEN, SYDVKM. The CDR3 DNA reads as TGTGCCAGCAGCACCAGGGGATTCATACAGCCCCAGCATTTT. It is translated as CASSTRGFIQPQHF.

CDR3 sequence: CASSVDVGRETQYF. CDR3 DNA: TGTGCCAGCAGCGTAGACGTGGGGCGAGAGACCCAGTACTTC. J is TRBJ2-5 and V is TRBV9; TRBD1 might be the D (5 bases). Trimming shortened V by 0 bases and J by 4 bases, and 10 bases separated the two germline ends. This CDR3 contains 14 residues. Germline V gives CDR1 SGDLS, CDR2 YYNGEE.

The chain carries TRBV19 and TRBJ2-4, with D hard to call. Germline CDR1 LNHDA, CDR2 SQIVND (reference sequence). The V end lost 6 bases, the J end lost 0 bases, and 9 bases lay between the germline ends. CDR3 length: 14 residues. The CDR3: CASRSAGAKNIQYF. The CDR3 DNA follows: TGTGCCAGTAGATCCGCAGGAGCCAAAAACATTCAGTACTTC. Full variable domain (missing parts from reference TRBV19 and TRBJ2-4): DGGITQSPKYLFRKEGQNVTLSCEQNLNHDAMYWYRQDPGQGLRLIYYSQIVNDFQKGDIAEGYSVSREKKESFPLTVTSAQKNPTAFYLCASRSAGAKNIQYFGAGTRLSVL.

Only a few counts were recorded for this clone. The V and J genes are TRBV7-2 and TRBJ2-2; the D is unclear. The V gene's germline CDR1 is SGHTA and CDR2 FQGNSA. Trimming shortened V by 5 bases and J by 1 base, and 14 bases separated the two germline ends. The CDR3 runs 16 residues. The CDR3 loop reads CASSPEAGLNTGELFF. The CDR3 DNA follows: TGTGCCAGCAGCCCAGAGGCCGGATTGAACACCGGGGAGCTGTTTTTT.

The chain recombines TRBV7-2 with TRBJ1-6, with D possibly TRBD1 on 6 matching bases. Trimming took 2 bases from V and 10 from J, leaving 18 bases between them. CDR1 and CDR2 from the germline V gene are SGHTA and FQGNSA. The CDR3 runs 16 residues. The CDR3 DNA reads TGTGCCAGCAGCTTAATCGTGGGACAAGGCGGCTCACCCCTCCACTTT. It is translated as CASSLIVGQGGSPLHF.

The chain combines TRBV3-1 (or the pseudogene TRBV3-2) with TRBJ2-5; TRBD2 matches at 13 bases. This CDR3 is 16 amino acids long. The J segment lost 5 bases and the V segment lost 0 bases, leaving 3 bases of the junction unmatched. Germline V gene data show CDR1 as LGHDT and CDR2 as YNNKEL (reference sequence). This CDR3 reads CASSQDTSGRGETQYF. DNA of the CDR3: TGTGCCAGCAGCCAAGACACTAGCGGGAGGGGGGAGACCCAGTACTTC.

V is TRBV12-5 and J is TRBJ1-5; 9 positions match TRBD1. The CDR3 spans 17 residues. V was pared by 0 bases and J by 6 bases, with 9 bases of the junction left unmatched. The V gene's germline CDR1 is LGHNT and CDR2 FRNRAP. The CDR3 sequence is CASGLVLSTGGGQPQHF. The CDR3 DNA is TGTGCTAGTGGTTTGGTACTGAGCACAGGGGGCGGTCAGCCCCAGCATTTT.

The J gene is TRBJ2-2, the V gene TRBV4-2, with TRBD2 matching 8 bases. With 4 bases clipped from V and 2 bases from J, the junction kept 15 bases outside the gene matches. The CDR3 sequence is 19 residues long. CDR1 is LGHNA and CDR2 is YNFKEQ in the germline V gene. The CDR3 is CASSPLKGIAGSNTGELFF. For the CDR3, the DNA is TGTGCCAGCAGCCCCCTTAAGGGGATAGCGGGAAGTAACACCGGGGAGCTGTTTTTT.

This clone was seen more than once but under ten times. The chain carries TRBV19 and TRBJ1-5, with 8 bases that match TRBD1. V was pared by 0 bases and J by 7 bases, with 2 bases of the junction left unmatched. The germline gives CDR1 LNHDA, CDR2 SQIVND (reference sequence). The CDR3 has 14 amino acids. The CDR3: CASSIDRGQQPQHF. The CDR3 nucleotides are TGTGCCAGTAGTATAGACAGGGGGCAACAGCCCCAGCATTTT.

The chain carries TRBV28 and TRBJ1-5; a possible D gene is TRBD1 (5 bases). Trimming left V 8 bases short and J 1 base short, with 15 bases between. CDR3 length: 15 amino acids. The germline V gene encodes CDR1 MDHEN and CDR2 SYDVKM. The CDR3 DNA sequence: TGTGCCAGCCATTTTGGGGGGGGGAGCAATCAGCCCCAGCATTTT. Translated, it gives CASHFGGGSNQPQHF. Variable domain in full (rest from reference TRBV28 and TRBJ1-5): DVKVTQSSRYLVKRTGEKVFLECVQDMDHENMFWYRQDPGLGLRLIYFSYDVKMKEKGDIPEGYSVSREKKERFSLILESASTNQTSMYLCASHFGGGSNQPQHFGDGTRLSIL.

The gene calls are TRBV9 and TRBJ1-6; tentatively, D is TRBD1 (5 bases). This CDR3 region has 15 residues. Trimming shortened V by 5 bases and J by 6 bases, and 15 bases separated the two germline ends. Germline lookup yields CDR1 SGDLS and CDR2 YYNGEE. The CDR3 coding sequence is TGTGCCAGCAGTTTTCAGGGTGGCTTTAATTCACCCCTCCACTTT. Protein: CASSFQGGFNSPLHF.

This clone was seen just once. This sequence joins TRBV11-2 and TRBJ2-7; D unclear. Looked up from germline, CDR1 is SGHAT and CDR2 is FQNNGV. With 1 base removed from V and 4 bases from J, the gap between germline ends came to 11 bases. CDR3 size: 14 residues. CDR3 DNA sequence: TGTGCCAGCAGCTTAGGGGTAGGCGGATACGAGCAGTACTTC. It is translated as CASSLGVGGYEQYF.

The CDR3 loop is CASSRLATNTGELFF. CDR3 nucleotides: TGTGCCAGCAGCAGACTAGCGACGAACACCGGGGAGCTGTTTTTT. J is TRBJ2-2 and V is TRBV7-3; TRBD2 aligns across 8 bases. CDR1 and CDR2 from the germline V gene are SGHTA and FQGTGA. The CDR3 length is 15 residues. Trimming took 5 bases from V and 0 from J; bases not matched to a gene: 2.

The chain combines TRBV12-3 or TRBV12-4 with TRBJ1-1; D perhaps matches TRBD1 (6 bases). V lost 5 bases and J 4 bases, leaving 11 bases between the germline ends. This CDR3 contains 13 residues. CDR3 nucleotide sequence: TGTGCCAGCAGTCCTAGGGGGGGCACTGAAGCTTTCTTT. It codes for CASSPRGGTEAFF.

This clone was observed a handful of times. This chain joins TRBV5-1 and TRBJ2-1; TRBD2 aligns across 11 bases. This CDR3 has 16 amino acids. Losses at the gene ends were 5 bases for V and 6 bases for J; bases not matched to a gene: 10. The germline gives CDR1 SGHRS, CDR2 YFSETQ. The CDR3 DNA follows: TGCGCCAGCAGTAAGTTAGGACTAGCGGGCTCCAATGAGCAGTTCTTC. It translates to CASSKLGLAGSNEQFF. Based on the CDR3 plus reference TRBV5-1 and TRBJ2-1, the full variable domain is KAGVTQTPRYLIKTRGQQVTLSCSPISGHRSVSWYQQTPGQGLQFLFEYFSETQRNKGNFPGRFSGRQFSNSRSEMNVSTLELGDSALYLCASSKLGLAGSNEQFFGPGTRLTVL.